What follows is one T cell receptor (beta chain) and its context. V shed 3 bases and J 4 bases; nucleotides not matched to a gene: 9. This CDR3 comprises 15 residues. Germline CDR1 DFQATT, CDR2 SNEGSKA (reference sequence). This entry belongs to a study of blood T cell repertoires in COVID-19. About the study: COVID-19 samples collected from the United States, Italy and Spain covered acute and convalescent phases. T cells, B-cell-depleted T cells, or PBMCs provided the cDNA or gDNA that served as material.

Original processing methods: Reference gene primer amplification gave estimated nucleated cell counts. Clones were sequenced by immunoSEQ multiplex PCR, and TCRdb holds only the in-frame ones, with some missing. V and J calls and clone size follow that table, whereas D and trimming were derived from the DNA. The table has around 170,000 clones, 74% seen once. This clonotype originated in a woman of 80 years or more with acute or convalescent COVID-19. This sequence joins TRBV20-1 and TRBJ2-1; 7 nucleotides agree with TRBD1. The sample comprised peripheral blood. CDR3 nucleotides: TGCAGTGCTAGTACCCGGGACAGAATATACAATGAGCAGTTCTTC. Translating gives CSASTRDRIYNEQFF.